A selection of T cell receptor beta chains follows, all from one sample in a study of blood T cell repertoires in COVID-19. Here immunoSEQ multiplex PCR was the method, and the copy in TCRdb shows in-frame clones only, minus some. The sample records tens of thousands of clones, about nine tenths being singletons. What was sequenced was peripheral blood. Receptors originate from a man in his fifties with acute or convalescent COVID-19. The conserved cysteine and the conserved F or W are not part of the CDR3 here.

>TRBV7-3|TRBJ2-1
ASSLLAGSYNEQF
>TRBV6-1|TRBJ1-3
ASSESGRFSGNTIY
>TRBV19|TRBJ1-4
ASSIGPVNEKLF
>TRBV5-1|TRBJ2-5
ASSHGLGRTQETQY
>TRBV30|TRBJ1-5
AWSVRGGNQPQH
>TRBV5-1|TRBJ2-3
ASSLLAGGRTDTQY
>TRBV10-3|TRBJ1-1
AISTGNTGDTEAF
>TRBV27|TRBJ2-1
ASSFLAAPNEQF
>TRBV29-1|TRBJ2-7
SAKGQTPGEQY
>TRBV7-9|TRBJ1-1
ASRGGGAAEAF
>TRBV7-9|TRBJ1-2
ASSPQDSSYGYT
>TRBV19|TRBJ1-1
ACRQAPNTEAF
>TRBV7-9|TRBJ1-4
ASSFPGQGQEKLF
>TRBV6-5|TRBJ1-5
ASSSGDQPQH
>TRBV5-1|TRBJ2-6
ASSLAGTGANVLT
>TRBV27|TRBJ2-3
ASSLTGGWDTQY
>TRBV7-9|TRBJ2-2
ASSLEAGQNTGELF
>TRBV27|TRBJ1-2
ASSLTSGYGYT
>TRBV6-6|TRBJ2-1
ASRRLANEQF
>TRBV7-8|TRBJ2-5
ASSRRADSQETQY
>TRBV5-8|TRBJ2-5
ASSAVRRSGRFGTQY
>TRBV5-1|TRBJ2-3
ASSFRLAGGGDTQY
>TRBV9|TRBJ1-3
ASSVGQGAGNTIY
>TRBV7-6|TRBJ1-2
ASSLAYGVGYGYT
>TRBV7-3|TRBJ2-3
ASSFAGAVDTQY
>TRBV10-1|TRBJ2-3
ASSALDTQY
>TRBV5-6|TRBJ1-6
ASSLTGGYSPLH
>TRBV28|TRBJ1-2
ASSFFPTGRYGYT
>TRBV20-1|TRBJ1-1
SARRNTEAF
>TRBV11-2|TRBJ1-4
ASSFGGRDVEKLF
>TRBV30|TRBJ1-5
AWKGNGPQH
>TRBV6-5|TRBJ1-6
ASSPTYNSPLH
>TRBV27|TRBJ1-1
ASRQAWNTEAF
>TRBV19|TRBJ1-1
ASSSPAGQRMNTEAF
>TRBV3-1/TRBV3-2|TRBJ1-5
ASSQQGSPQPQH
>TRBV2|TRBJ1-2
ASSEAGQWGGYT
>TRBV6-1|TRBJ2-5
ASRRRDNQETQY
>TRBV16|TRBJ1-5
ASSQSGAGQPQH
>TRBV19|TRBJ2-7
ASTTSFGAYEQY
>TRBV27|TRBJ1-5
ASSLSPPQSQGQPQH
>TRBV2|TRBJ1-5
ASSPGGWQPQH
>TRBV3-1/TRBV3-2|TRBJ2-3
ASSRTGGPDTQY
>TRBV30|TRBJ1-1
AWTQMTEAF
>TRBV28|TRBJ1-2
ASSLLRTLHGYT
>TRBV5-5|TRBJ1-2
ASSLEGGASYGYT
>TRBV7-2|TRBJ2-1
ASSLVRLLSNPNEQF
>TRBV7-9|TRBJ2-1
ASSHRLAGSNEQF
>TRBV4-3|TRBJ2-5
ASSQDYNSYPLQETQY
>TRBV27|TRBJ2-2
ASSFPLGGGNGELF
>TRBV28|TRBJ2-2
ASTRQGGTGELF
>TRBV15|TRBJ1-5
ATSRLGRSNQPQH
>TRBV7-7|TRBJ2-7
ASSSRLAGEQY
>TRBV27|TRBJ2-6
ASLPTGTGANVLT
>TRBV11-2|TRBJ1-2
ASSLLRGWGYT
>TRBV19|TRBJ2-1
ASSIRFHATAQVYNEQF
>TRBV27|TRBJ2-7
ASSLGPGTPHYEQY
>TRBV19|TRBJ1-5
ASSIDREPPQH
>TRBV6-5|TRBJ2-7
ASSYSGDSKTYEQY
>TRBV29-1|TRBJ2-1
SVRTSGDNEQF